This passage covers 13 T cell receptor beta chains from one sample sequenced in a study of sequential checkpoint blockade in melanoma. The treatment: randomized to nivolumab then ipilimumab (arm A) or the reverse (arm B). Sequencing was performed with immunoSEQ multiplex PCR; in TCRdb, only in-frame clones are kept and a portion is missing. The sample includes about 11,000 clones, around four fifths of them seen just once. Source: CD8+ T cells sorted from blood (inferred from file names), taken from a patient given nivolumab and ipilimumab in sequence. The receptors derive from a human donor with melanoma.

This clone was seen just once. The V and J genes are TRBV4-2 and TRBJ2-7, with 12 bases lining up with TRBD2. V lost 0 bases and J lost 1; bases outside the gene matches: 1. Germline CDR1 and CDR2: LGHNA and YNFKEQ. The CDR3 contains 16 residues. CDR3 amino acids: CASSQDGTSGSYEQYF. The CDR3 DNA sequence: TGTGCCAGCAGCCAAGATGGGACTAGCGGGTCCTACGAGCAGTACTTC.

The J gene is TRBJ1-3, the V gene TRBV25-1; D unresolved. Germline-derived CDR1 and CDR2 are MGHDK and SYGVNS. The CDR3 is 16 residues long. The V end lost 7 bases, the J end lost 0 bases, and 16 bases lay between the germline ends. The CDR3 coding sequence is TGTGCCAGCACGTATTCTAGCATCCTCTCTGGAAACACCATATATTTT. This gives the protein CASTYSSILSGNTIYF.

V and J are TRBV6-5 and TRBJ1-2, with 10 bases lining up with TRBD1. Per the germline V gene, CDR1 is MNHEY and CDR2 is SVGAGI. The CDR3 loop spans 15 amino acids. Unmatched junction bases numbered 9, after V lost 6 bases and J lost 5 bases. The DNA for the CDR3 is TGTGCCAGCAGCTTCGTGACAGGGGGCGGTTATGGCTACACCTTC. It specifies CASSFVTGGGYGYTF.

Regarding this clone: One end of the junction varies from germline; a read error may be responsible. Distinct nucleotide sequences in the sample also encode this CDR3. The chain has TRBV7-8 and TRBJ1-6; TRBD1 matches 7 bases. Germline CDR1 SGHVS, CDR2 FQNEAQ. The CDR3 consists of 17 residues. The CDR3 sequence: CASSLRAGGSYNSPLHF. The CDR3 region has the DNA TGTGCCAGCAGCTTACGGGCAGGGGGGTCCTATAATTCCCCCCTCCACTTT. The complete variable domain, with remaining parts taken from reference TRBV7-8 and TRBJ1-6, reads GAGVSQSPRYKVAKRGQDVALRCDPISGHVSLFWYQQALGQGPEFLTYFQNEAQLDKSGLPSDRFFAERPEGSVSTLKIQRTQQEDSAVYLCASSLRAGGSYNSPLHFGNGTRLTVT.

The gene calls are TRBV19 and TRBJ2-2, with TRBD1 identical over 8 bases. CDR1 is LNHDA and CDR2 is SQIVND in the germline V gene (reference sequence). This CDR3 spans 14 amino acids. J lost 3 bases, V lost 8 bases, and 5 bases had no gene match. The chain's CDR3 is CASRGQGYTGELFF. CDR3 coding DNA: TGTGCCAGTCGAGGACAGGGTTACACCGGGGAGCTGTTTTTT.

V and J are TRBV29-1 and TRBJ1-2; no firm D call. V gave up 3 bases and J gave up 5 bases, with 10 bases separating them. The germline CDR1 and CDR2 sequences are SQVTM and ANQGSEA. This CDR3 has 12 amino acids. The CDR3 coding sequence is TGCAGCGTTGATCTGGGAGATTATGGCTACACCTTC. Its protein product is CSVDLGDYGYTF.

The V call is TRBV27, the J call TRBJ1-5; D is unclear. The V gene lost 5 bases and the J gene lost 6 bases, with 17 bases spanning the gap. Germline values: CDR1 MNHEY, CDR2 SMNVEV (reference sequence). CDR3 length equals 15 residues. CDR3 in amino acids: CASSTRGVRGQPQHF. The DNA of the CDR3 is TGTGCCAGCAGTACACGCGGGGTTCGGGGTCAGCCCCAGCATTTT.

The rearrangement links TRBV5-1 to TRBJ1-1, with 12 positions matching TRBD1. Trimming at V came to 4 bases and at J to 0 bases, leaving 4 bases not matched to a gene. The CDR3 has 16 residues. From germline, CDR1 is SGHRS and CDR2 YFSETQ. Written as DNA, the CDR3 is TGCGCCAGCAGCCGAGGGACAGGGGGCATGAACACTGAAGCTTTCTTT. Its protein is CASSRGTGGMNTEAFF.

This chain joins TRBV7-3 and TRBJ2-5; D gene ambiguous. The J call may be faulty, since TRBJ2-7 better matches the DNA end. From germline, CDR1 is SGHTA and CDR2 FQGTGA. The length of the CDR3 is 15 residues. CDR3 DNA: TGTGCCAGCAGCCAAGCCGCTCCCACCTCCTACGAGCAGTACTTC. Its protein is CASSQAAPTSYEQYF.

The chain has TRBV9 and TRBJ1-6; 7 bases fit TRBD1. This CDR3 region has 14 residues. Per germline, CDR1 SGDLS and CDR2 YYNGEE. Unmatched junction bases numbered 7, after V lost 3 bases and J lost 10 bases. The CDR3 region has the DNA TGTGCCAGCAGCGCGGAGACAGGGATCTCACCCCTCCACTTT. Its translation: CASSAETGISPLHF. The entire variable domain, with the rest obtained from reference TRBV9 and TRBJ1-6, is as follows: DSGVTQTPKHLITATGQRVTLRCSPRSGDLSVYWYQQSLDQGLQFLIQYYNGEERAKGNILERFSAQQFPDLHSELNLSSLELGDSALYFCASSAETGISPLHFGNGTRLTVT.

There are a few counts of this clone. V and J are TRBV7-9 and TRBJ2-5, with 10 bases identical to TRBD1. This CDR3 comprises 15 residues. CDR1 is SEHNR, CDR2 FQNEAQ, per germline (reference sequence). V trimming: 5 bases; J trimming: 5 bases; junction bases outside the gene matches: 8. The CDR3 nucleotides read TGTGCCAGCAGCATAACGACAGGGGGCGCGGAGACCCAGTACTTC. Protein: CASSITTGGAETQYF.

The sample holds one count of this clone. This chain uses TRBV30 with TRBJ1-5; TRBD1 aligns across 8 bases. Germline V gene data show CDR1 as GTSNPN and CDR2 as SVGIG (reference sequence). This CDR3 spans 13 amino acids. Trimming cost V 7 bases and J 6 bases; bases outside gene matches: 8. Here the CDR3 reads CAFPGQGCQPQHF. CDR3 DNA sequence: TGTGCCTTCCCCGGACAGGGATGTCAGCCCCAGCATTTT. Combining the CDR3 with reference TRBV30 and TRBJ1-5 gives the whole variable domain SQTIHQWPATLVQPVGSPLSLECTVEGTSNPNLYWYRQAAGRGLQLLFYSVGIGQISSEVPQNLSASRPQDRQFILSSKKLLLSDSGFYLCAFPGQGCQPQHFGDGTRLSIL.

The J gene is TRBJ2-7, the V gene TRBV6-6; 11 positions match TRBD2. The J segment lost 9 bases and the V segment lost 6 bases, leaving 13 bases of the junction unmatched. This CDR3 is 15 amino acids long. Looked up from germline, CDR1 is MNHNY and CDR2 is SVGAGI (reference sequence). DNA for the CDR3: TGTGCCAGCAGCAACCCCGGGACTAGCGGCACTTGGCAGTACTTC. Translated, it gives CASSNPGTSGTWQYF.